Reported below is one T cell receptor beta chain. Its specificity is unknown. Produced via immunoSEQ multiplex PCR; TCRdb's table is partial and in-frame only. The data hold roughly 150,000 clones, with around four fifths observed a single time. Every one of the patients relapsed after autologous stem cell transplantation (brentuximab vedotin exposure was variable). This record comes from a study of PD-1 blockade in classical Hodgkin lymphoma. Study information: Patients were administered nivolumab (3 mg/kg intravenously) every 2 weeks. Whole-study findings and limits: The causes of the repertoire differences, possibly disease activity or prior therapy, remain undefined. Researchers reported that CD4+ TCR diversity, though not CD8+, rose significantly by C4D1.

The CDR3 covers 14 residues. Germline assignment: CDR1 MDHEN and CDR2 SYDVKM. Trimming left V 4 bases short and J 0 bases short, with 9 bases between. This sequence was found in a human donor with classical Hodgkin lymphoma. The sequences come from peripheral blood mononuclear cells (PBMCs), collected before the second cycle of nivolumab. The chain uses TRBV28 and TRBJ1-2, with D maybe TRBD1 (5 bases). The CDR3 loop reads CASSWSGANYGYTF. CDR3 in DNA: TGTGCCAGCAGTTGGTCGGGGGCTAACTATGGCTACACCTTC.